This is a list of T cell receptor beta chains from one sample in a study of chemoradiotherapy in HPV16-positive cancers. The repertoire was sequenced with immunoSEQ multiplex PCR; TCRdb's copy has only in-frame clones and lacks some. The table shows tens of thousands of clones, with 84% occurring only once. Specimen: blood, collected from a patient who underwent chemoradiotherapy. These TCRs come from a human donor with HPV-associated anogenital cancer. CDR3s include the opening cysteine and the closing phenylalanine or tryptophan. Fields, in order: V gene, CDR3 length, J gene, D gene, clone size, CDR3 protein, CDR3 DNA. D genes are given only for firm matches. Some rows have no size entry. The others give once, few or many, or a class for an expanded clone.

TRBV10-3	13	TRBJ1-1	.	.	CAIASLLETEAFF	TGTGCCATCGCATCTCTACTTGAGACTGAAGCTTTCTTT
TRBV5-1	16	TRBJ1-4	.	.	CASSSGPLATNEKLFF	TGCGCCAGCAGCTCTGGACCATTAGCAACTAATGAAAAACTGTTTTTT
TRBV7-2	14	TRBJ1-5	TRBD1	.	CASSTRDRNQPQHF	TGTGCCAGCAGCACGCGGGACAGAAATCAGCCCCAGCATTTT
TRBV15	14	TRBJ1-5	.	once	CATTRDFSNQPQHF	TGTGCCACTACCAGGGATTTTAGCAATCAGCCCCAGCATTTT
TRBV2	13	TRBJ1-1	.	.	CASRARGDGEAFF	TGTGCCAGCAGAGCGAGGGGGGACGGGGAGGCTTTCTTT
TRBV14	13	TRBJ1-6	.	few	CASSQTGNSPLHF	TGTGCCAGCAGCCAAACGGGGAATTCACCCCTCCACTTT
TRBV11-3	15	TRBJ2-1	.	.	CASSRDRSSYNEQFF	TGTGCCAGCAGCAGAGACAGGAGCTCCTACAATGAGCAGTTCTTC
TRBV11-2	17	TRBJ1-4	.	once	CASSLGRQLGVNEKLFF	TGTGCCAGCAGCCTGGGACGCCAACTTGGGGTTAATGAAAAACTGTTTTTT
TRBV11-2	15	TRBJ1-6	.	.	CASSSLRGKNSPLHF	TGTGCCAGCAGCTCGCTCCGGGGCAAGAATTCACCCCTCCACTTT
TRBV7-6	14	TRBJ1-1	.	.	CASSLGAGDTEAFF	TGTGCCAGCAGCTTAGGAGCCGGGGACACTGAAGCTTTCTTT
TRBV6-1	15	TRBJ1-5	TRBD1	once	CASTPGQGKSQPQHF	TGTGCCAGCACCCCGGGACAGGGGAAGAGTCAGCCCCAGCATTTT
TRBV6-1	12	TRBJ2-5	.	.	CASSQGGETQYF	TGTGCCAGCAGCCAGGGTGGGGAGACCCAGTACTTC
TRBV25-1	12	TRBJ1-6	.	.	CASRRSNSPLHF	TGTGCCAGCAGACGCTCTAATTCACCCCTCCACTTT
TRBV5-8	12	TRBJ2-2	.	.	CASSAYTGELFF	TGTGCCAGCAGCGCCTACACCGGGGAGCTGTTTTTT
TRBV2	11	TRBJ1-5	.	few	CASSAGQPQHF	TGTGCCAGCAGTGCAGGACAGCCCCAGCATTTT